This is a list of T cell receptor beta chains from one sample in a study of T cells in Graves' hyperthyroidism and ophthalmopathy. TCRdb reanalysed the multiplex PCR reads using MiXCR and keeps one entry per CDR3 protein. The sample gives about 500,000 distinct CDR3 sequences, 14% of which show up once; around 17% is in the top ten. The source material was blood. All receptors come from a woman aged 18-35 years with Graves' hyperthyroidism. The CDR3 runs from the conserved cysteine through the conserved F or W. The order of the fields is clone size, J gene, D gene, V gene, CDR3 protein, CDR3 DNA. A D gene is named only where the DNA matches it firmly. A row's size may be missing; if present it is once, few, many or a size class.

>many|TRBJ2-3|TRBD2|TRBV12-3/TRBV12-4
CASSLADTSTDTQYF
TGTGCCAGCAGTCTAGCGGATACTAGCACAGATACGCAGTATTTT
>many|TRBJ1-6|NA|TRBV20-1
CSARPPHANSPLHF
TGCAGTGCTAGGCCGCCCCATGCGAATTCACCCCTCCACTTT
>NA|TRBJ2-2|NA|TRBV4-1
CASSQPPGPANTGELFF
TGCGCCAGCAGCCAACCTCCGGGACCGGCGAACACCGGGGAGCTGTTTTTT
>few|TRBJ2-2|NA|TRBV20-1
CSAPGPANTGELFF
TGCAGTGCTCCGGGGCCCGCGAACACCGGGGAGCTGTTTTTT
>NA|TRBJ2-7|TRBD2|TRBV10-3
CAISDYSGSTGEQYF
TGTGCCATCAGTGACTATAGCGGGAGCACCGGCGAGCAGTACTTC
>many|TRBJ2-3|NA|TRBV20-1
CSATDLKTSTDTQYF
TGCAGTGCTACCGACTTGAAAACTAGCACAGATACGCAGTATTTT
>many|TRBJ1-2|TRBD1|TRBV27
CASSSSQGQHPYGYTF
TGTGCCAGCAGTTCGAGCCAGGGACAGCATCCCTATGGCTACACCTTC
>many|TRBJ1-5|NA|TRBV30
CAWSQTVNQPQHF
TGTGCCTGGAGTCAGACAGTTAATCAGCCCCAGCATTTT
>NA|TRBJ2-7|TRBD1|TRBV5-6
CASRGQGATYEQYF
TGTGCCAGCAGGGGCCAGGGGGCGACCTACGAGCAGTACTTC
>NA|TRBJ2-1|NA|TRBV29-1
CSVEGQVYTQFF
TGCAGCGTTGAGGGGCAGGTCTATACGCAGTTCTTC
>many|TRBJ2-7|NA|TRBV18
CASSPAGGPYEQYF
TGTGCCAGCTCCCCGGCCGGGGGTCCCTACGAGCAGTACTTC
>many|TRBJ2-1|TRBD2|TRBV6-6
CASSYSGSGRDNEQFF
TGTGCCAGCAGTTACTCCGGCAGCGGGAGGGACAATGAGCAGTTCTTC
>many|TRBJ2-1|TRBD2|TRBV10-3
CAISESWTSVYNEQFF
TGTGCCATCAGTGAGTCGTGGACTAGCGTTTACAATGAGCAGTTCTTC
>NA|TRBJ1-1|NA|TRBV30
CAWRHPGKNTEAFF
TGTGCCTGGAGGCATCCGGGAAAGAACACTGAAGCTTTCTTT
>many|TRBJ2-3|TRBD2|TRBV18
CASSPRGTSGVTDTQYF
TGTGCCAGCTCACCGCGGGGGACTAGCGGGGTCACAGATACGCAGTATTTT
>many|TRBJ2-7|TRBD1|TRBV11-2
CASSLWDRGREQYF
TGTGCCAGCAGCTTATGGGACAGGGGGCGCGAGCAGTACTTC
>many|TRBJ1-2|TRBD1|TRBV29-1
CSVADSWTGRGNGYTF
TGCAGCGTTGCTGACTCCTGGACAGGGAGAGGCAATGGCTACACCTTC
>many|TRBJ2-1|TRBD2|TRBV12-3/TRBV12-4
CASRLAGGAPNEQFF
TGTGCCAGCAGGTTAGCGGGAGGCGCCCCCAATGAGCAGTTCTTC
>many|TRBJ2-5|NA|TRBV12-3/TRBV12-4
CASSLTARGETQYF
TGTGCCAGCAGTTTGACCGCGCGGGGAGAGACCCAGTACTTC
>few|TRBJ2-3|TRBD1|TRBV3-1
CASSQGLTGALTDTQYF
TGTGCCAGCAGTCAGGGCTTAACAGGGGCCCTCACAGATACGCAGTATTTT
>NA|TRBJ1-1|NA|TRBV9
CASSVVSRQNTEAFF
TGTGCCAGCAGCGTAGTCTCCCGACAGAACACTGAAGCTTTCTTT
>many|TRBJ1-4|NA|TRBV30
CAWSLGSGARRKLFF
TGTGCCTGGAGTCTCGGTTCGGGGGCTCGGCGAAAACTGTTTTTT
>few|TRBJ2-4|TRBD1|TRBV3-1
CASSQFLGTGPAAKNIQYF
TGTGCCAGCAGCCAATTCCTAGGGACAGGTCCAGCGGCCAAAAACATTCAGTACTTC
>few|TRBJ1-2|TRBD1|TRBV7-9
CASSSPGGADYGYTF
TGTGCCAGCAGCTCTCCAGGGGGGGCGGACTATGGCTACACCTTC
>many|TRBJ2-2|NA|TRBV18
CASSPGQNTGELFF
TGTGCCAGCTCACCGGGACAGAACACCGGGGAGCTGTTTTTT
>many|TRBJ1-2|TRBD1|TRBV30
CAYQTGNGYTF
TGTGCCTACCAGACAGGGAATGGCTACACCTTC
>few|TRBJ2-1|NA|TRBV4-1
CASSQEGAREQFF
TGCGCCAGCAGCCAAGAGGGCGCCCGAGAGCAGTTCTTC
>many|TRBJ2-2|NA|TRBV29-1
CSGNRDTGELFF
TGCAGCGGTAACAGGGACACCGGGGAGCTGTTTTTT
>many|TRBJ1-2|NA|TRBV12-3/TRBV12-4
CASSLMANYGYTF
TGTGCCAGCAGTTTAATGGCTAACTATGGCTACACCTTC
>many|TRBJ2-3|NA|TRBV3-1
CASSQDLSGRTGYF
TGTGCCAGCAGCCAAGATCTGAGCGGCCGGACGGGGTATTTT
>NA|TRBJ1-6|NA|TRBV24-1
CATSPGTDYPPLHF
TGTGCCACCAGTCCCGGGACCGATTATCCACCCCTCCACTTT
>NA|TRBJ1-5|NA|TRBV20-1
CSASQGNPGNQPQHF
TGCAGTGCTAGTCAGGGGAACCCAGGGAACCAGCCCCAGCATTTT
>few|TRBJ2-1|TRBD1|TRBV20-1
CSARDDGTGATNEQFF
TGCAGTGCTAGAGATGACGGGACAGGAGCTACGAATGAGCAGTTCTTC
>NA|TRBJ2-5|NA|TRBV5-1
CASRADGETQYF
TGCGCCAGCCGGGCCGATGGAGAGACCCAGTACTTC
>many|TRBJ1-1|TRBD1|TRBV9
CASSTARGTVNTEAFF
TGTGCCAGCAGCACAGCTCGGGGGACAGTGAACACTGAAGCTTTCTTT
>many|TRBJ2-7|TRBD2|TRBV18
CASSPSASGNYEQYF
TGTGCCAGCTCACCATCGGCTAGCGGGAACTACGAGCAGTACTTC